The entry that follows covers one T cell receptor (beta chain) sequence. This clone's antigen is unknown. No much larger clone is present one base from it, and per-base qualities are unavailable. Separate from the approximately 730-subject first cohort, the validation cohort of about 120 subjects was the group to which the donors belonged. The sample belongs to a study of cytomegalovirus exposure and HLA in healthy donors (dated 2017 in TCRdb). In terms of the full investigation: The approximately 710 repertoires of the first cohort and the approximately 130 validation repertoires were produced on the same platform, according to a later analysis. The study was designed to test whether signatures of past pathogen exposure could be identified by cataloging public T cell receptors. Besides the first cohort of about 730 subjects, a separate validation cohort made up of 120 different subjects was used. To predict cytomegalovirus infection status, the study brought together high-throughput TCR immunosequencing, statistical association of individual TCRs with disease status, and machine learning.

The CDR3 goes from the cysteine to the phenylalanine over 17 residues. The sequence is cut down to CDR3 DNA, 51 bases in frame from base 1. The junction shows trimming of 6 bases on V and 8 bases on J, and the gene matches do not reach 20 bases of it. CDR1 and CDR2 were assigned from the germline V gene as SNHLY and FYNNEI. Overall study outcomes, separate from this receptor: In both the original and validation cohorts, the classifier was reported to diagnose cytomegalovirus status with high specificity and sensitivity. It was suggested by the authors that the approach could potentially be generalized to other disease states and immunological phenotypes. A few of the identified cytomegalovirus-associated TCR beta chains were confirmed in vitro to be specific for cytomegalovirus antigens. The study listed 164 TCR beta chains as associated with cytomegalovirus. Most TCR sequences were seen in very few donors, while some public TCRs were found in many individuals. A later analysis lacked HLA typing for the validation cohort, so it scored co-occurrence in that cohort across all 120 or so repertoires. A later analysis found that TCRs clustered in the first cohort also tended to co-occur in the roughly 120 validation repertoires, with more than 90% of cluster scores above 0.

The method was the immunoSEQ multiplex PCR assay. Processing in the source paper ran as follows. A statistical classification framework was built to diagnose cytomegalovirus status from the catalog of TCR beta chain sequences. This immuneACCESS table, as held by TCRdb, lists in-frame sequences with V and J called but not all clones. Of the missing ones, under half trace to an unresolved V gene in checked studies; the others have no known cause. The DNA gave D and trimming, while V, J and clone size come from that table. Counted in this sample were around 20,000 clones; about 97% of them appeared once. 10% of the sample lies in the top ten.

This TCR was recovered from a man aged 25-45 years in good health and CMV-seropositive. The chain uses TRBV2 and TRBJ1-2, with TRBD1 matching 8 junction bases. The sequenced material came from PBMCs. The DNA reads as follows: TGTGCCAGCAGGGATCCTCGGGACAGGCTGTCATTGGGCGGCTACACCTTC. The encoded protein is CASRDPRDRLSLGGYTF.